This is a list of T cell receptor beta chains from one sample in a study of blood T cell repertoires in COVID-19. The protocol was immunoSEQ multiplex PCR, while the TCRdb copy is restricted to in-frame clones and leaves out a portion. The sample lists 55,000 to 75,000 clones; over 70% were seen once. What was sequenced was peripheral blood. All receptors derive from a human donor in a cohort sampled during active COVID-19. CDR3s include the opening cysteine and the closing phenylalanine or tryptophan. A D gene is named only where the DNA matches it firmly. For some rows the clone size is stated as once, few or many, or as a class when expanded; others skip it.

TRBJ2-1 | TRBV20-1 | - | - | TGCAGTGCTAGAGACGGCAGGGGACAGTTCTTC | CSARDGRGQFF
TRBJ2-7 | TRBV7-2 | - | few | TGTGCCAGCAGCTTAGTGGGCCCTTTTTACGAGCAGTACTTC | CASSLVGPFYEQYF
TRBJ2-7 | TRBV6-5 | - | - | TGTGCCAGCAGACTCCTAGAACTTGATGGCTACGAGCAGTACTTC | CASRLLELDGYEQYF
TRBJ2-1 | TRBV27 | TRBD2 | - | TGTGCCAGCAGTTTAATGCTAGCGGGGGGGCCCGATGAGCAGTTCTTC | CASSLMLAGGPDEQFF
TRBJ2-3 | TRBV3-1/TRBV3-2 | TRBD2 | - | TGTGCCAGCAGCCAAGAAGGTCTAGCGGGAGGGACAGATACGCAGTATTTT | CASSQEGLAGGTDTQYF
TRBJ1-6 | TRBV12-3/TRBV12-4 | - | - | TGTGCCAGCAGTCTGAGTAATTCACCCCTCCACTTT | CASSLSNSPLHF
TRBJ2-3 | TRBV7-6 | - | - | TGTGCCAGCAGCTTGGGCCCGCTGGGCGGGCTGAGAGCAGATACGCAGTATTTT | CASSLGPLGGLRADTQYF
TRBJ2-3 | TRBV5-4 | TRBD2 | - | TGTGCCAGCAGCCCAGCGGGAGGGGCAGATACGCAGTATTTT | CASSPAGGADTQYF
TRBJ2-3 | TRBV10-3 | - | - | TGTGCCATCAGTGCCGGGACACCGGCCACAGATACGCAGTATTTT | CAISAGTPATDTQYF
TRBJ1-6 | TRBV2 | TRBD1 | - | TGTGCCAGCAGCGCGGGACAGGGGAGTTCACCCCTCCACTTT | CASSAGQGSSPLHF
TRBJ2-7 | TRBV7-2 | - | - | TGTGCCAGCAGCACCTTTAGCGGATCCTACGAGCAGTACTTC | CASSTFSGSYEQYF
TRBJ1-2 | TRBV4-2 | - | - | TGTGCCAGCAGCTCGTCCAGGGCCGGCTATGGCTACACCTTC | CASSSSRAGYGYTF
TRBJ1-6 | TRBV18 | TRBD1 | - | TGTGCCAGCTCACCAGGGGTAAGGCAGGGGGCTTCACCCCTCCACTTT | CASSPGVRQGASPLHF
TRBJ2-3 | TRBV5-4 | TRBD2 | - | TGTGCCAGCAGCTTTCGACTAGCGGGGGGCGCAGATACGCAGTATTTT | CASSFRLAGGADTQYF
TRBJ2-7 | TRBV5-1 | TRBD1 | once | TGCGCCAGCAGCGGTACGGGACAGGGGTCCTACGAGCAGTACTTC | CASSGTGQGSYEQYF
TRBJ1-2 | TRBV27 | TRBD1 | - | TGTGCCAGCAGTGCGTCCGGGACAGGGGGGTATGGCTACACCTTC | CASSASGTGGYGYTF
TRBJ2-5 | TRBV3-1/TRBV3-2 | TRBD2 | - | TGTGCCAGCAGCCAAGAACTAGCGGGAGAGGAGACCCAGTACTTC | CASSQELAGEETQYF
TRBJ1-6 | TRBV5-1 | TRBD1 | - | TGCGCCAGCAGCGAGGGGGCAGGGGCGAATTCACCCCTCCACTTT | CASSEGAGANSPLHF
TRBJ2-1 | TRBV29-1 | TRBD2 | - | TGCAGCGTTGAAGCGTTCACTAGCGGGAGGGCCAGCTCCTACAATGAGCAGTTCTTC | CSVEAFTSGRASSYNEQFF
TRBJ2-3 | TRBV5-1 | TRBD1 | - | TGCGCCAGCCGGGGACAGGGGGCAGGAGATACGCAGTATTTT | CASRGQGAGDTQYF
TRBJ1-3 | TRBV7-6 | - | - | TGTGCCAGCAGCCGGAGCTCTGGAAACACCATATATTTT | CASSRSSGNTIYF
TRBJ2-7 | TRBV2 | TRBD1 | - | TGTGCCAGCACCGGAGGGACAGGTCGTAGCGAGCAGTACTTC | CASTGGTGRSEQYF
TRBJ2-2 | TRBV13 | - | - | TGTGCCAGCAGCAAACAGGGTTACACCGGGGAGCTGTTTTTT | CASSKQGYTGELFF
TRBJ2-1 | TRBV7-2 | TRBD2 | - | TGTGCCAGCAGCTTAGCGCGGGGGTTGCGCAATGAGCAGTTCTTC | CASSLARGLRNEQFF
TRBJ1-1 | TRBV3-1/TRBV3-2 | - | - | TGTGCCAGCAGCCAAGGGCAAAACACTGAAGCTTTCTTT | CASSQGQNTEAFF
TRBJ1-5 | TRBV4-1 | TRBD1 | - | TGCGCCAGCAGCCAAGATAGAGACAGGGGACATCAGCCCCAGCATTTT | CASSQDRDRGHQPQHF
TRBJ2-1 | TRBV3-1/TRBV3-2 | - | - | TGTGCCAGCAGCCGCCCCAGGGGAGGGGCCTACAATGAGCAGTTCTTC | CASSRPRGGAYNEQFF
TRBJ2-1 | TRBV9 | TRBD2 | - | TGTGCCAGCAGCGTTGCTAGCGGGAGTTACTACAATGAGCAGTTCTTC | CASSVASGSYYNEQFF
TRBJ1-1 | TRBV5-1 | TRBD1 | - | TGCGCCAGCAGCTCTCGACAGGGTAGCACTGAAGCTTTCTTT | CASSSRQGSTEAFF
TRBJ2-3 | TRBV6-5 | - | - | TGTGCCAGCTCGGAGTGGATAGCAGATACGCAGTATTTT | CASSEWIADTQYF
TRBJ1-1 | TRBV24-1 | - | - | TGTGCCACCAGTGATTGCCCCCGACAGGTTACCCCTTGCGGGAGTGAAGCTTTCTTT | CATSDCPRQVTPCGSEAFF
TRBJ2-7 | TRBV5-6 | - | once | TGTGCCAGCAGCCGGGGTACCTACGAGCAGTACTTC | CASSRGTYEQYF
TRBJ2-4 | TRBV4-1 | - | - | TGCGCCAGCAGCCAAGAATCGGGGAGAAACATTCAGTACTTC | CASSQESGRNIQYF
TRBJ2-7 | TRBV20-1 | - | - | TGCAGTGCTAGTCGGGGGTGGGAAGGGTACGAGCAGTACTTC | CSASRGWEGYEQYF
TRBJ2-2 | TRBV5-5 | - | - | TGTGCCAGCAGCTTGATCGGGGCCGGGGAGCTGTTTTTT | CASSLIGAGELFF
TRBJ2-1 | TRBV14 | - | - | TGTGCCAGCAGCACCCGGTCCTACAATGAGCAGTTCTTC | CASSTRSYNEQFF
TRBJ2-7 | TRBV20-1 | - | - | TGCAGTGCTAGTCTAGCTAGGAGTTCCTACGAGCAGTACTTC | CSASLARSSYEQYF
TRBJ2-1 | TRBV6-5 | - | - | TGTGCCAGCAGTTACTCGATATCATACCGAGGTGAGCAGTTCTTC | CASSYSISYRGEQFF
TRBJ1-3 | TRBV6-5 | - | few | TGTGCCAGCAGTTGGTTACAGGGTTCGGACACCATATATTTT | CASSWLQGSDTIYF
TRBJ2-2 | TRBV19 | TRBD1 | - | TGTGCCAGTAGTCCACAGGGGCCGGGCACCGGGGAGCTGTTTTTT | CASSPQGPGTGELFF
TRBJ1-5 | TRBV20-1 | - | - | TGCAGTGCTAGTCGAATGTCGGGCAATCAGCCCCAGCATTTT | CSASRMSGNQPQHF
TRBJ1-6 | TRBV3-1/TRBV3-2 | - | - | TGTGCCAGCAGCCTCCGGACAGCTCAGTCACCCCTCCACTTT | CASSLRTAQSPLHF
TRBJ2-7 | TRBV30 | TRBD1 | - | TGTGCCTGGGCCTCGGGACAGGGGAACTACGAGCAGTACTTC | CAWASGQGNYEQYF
TRBJ1-1 | TRBV19 | - | once | TGTGCCAGTACCGTCCCGGCGGGTGGGAACACTGAAGCTTTCTTT | CASTVPAGGNTEAFF
TRBJ1-1 | TRBV10-3 | - | once | TGTGCCACGAAATTGACAGATATGAACACTGAAGCTTTCTTT | CATKLTDMNTEAFF
TRBJ2-7 | TRBV2 | TRBD2 | - | TGTGCCAGCAAAAGCTGGACGGGGGGGCAGTGGGAGCAGTACTTC | CASKSWTGGQWEQYF
TRBJ2-2 | TRBV4-2 | - | - | TGTGCCAGCAGCCAAGATATAGTTTCCGGGGAGCTGTTTTTT | CASSQDIVSGELFF